The entry that follows covers one T cell receptor (beta chain) sequence. This entry comes from a study of blood T cell repertoires in COVID-19. Study at large: Whether acute or convalescent, the COVID-19 samples came from the United States, Italy and Spain.

Germline CDR1 reads GTSNPN; CDR2 reads SVGIG (reference sequence). J was trimmed by 0 bases and V by 1 base; bases with no gene match: 8. This CDR3 has 16 residues. In Seattle, patients joined the study during active infection and were tracked longitudinally. Method: immunoSEQ multiplex PCR; TCRdb's copy keeps in-frame clones and lacks some. This table has roughly 340,000 clones, about nine tenths appearing once. The sequence was obtained from a woman aged 45-65 years with COVID-19, enrolled during active disease. Sequencing used peripheral blood. The chain recombines TRBV30 with TRBJ2-5; 7 bases fit TRBD2. This CDR3 is CAWSGGVGRYQETQYF. The CDR3 bases are TGTGCCTGGAGTGGGGGGGTCGGGAGGTACCAAGAGACCCAGTACTTC.